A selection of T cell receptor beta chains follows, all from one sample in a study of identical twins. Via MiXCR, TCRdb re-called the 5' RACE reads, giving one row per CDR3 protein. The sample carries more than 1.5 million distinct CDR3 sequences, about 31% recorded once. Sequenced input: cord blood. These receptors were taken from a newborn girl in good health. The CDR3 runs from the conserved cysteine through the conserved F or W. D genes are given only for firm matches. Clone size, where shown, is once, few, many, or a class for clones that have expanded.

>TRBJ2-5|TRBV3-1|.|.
CASSQDPSRPATQYF
TGTGCCAGCAGCCAAGATCCCTCCCGGCCGGCGACCCAGTACTTC
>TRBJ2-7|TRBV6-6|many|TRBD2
CASSYGLAASYEQYF
TGTGCCAGCAGTTACGGGCTAGCGGCCTCCTACGAGCAGTACTTC
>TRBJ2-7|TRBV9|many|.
CASSVAGSPYEQYF
TGTGCCAGCAGCGTAGCGGGTTCTCCCTACGAGCAGTACTTC
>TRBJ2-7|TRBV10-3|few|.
CAISEKVFYEQYF
TGTGCCATCAGTGAGAAGGTCTTCTACGAGCAGTACTTC
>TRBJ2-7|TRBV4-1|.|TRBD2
CASSPTRLAYEQYF
TGCGCCAGCAGCCCGACTAGACTAGCTTACGAGCAGTACTTC
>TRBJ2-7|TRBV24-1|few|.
CATSGTPQGRKTYEQYF
TGTGCCACCAGTGGGACCCCCCAGGGGAGAAAGACCTACGAGCAGTACTTC
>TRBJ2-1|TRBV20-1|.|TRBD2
CSASLSGSRLASYNEQFF
TGCAGTGCTAGTCTTAGCGGGAGCCGCCTCGCCTCCTACAATGAGCAGTTCTTC
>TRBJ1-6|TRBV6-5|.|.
CASSTRRDSPLHF
TGTGCCAGCAGTACCCGAAGGGACTCACCCCTCCACTTT
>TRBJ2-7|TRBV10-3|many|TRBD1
CAISGTGGLDEQYF
TGTGCCATCAGTGGTACAGGGGGCTTAGACGAGCAGTACTTC
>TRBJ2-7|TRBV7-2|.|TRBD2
CASSWTSGMNEQYF
TGTGCCAGCAGCTGGACTAGCGGGATGAACGAGCAGTACTTC
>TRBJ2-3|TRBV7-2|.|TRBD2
CASSLTPLAGADTQYF
TGTGCCAGCAGCCTTACGCCGCTAGCGGGAGCAGATACGCAGTATTTT
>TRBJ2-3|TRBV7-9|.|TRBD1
CASSGRGPFSTDTQYF
TGTGCCAGCAGTGGAAGGGGGCCCTTTAGCACAGATACGCAGTATTTT
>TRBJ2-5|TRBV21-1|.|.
CASSVSSLIPGGGFLQETQYF
TGTGCCAGCAGCGTATCCTCCTTAATACCAGGGGGAGGCTTTCTGCAAGAGACCCAGTACTTC
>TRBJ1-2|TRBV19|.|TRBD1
CASRKGTALNYGYTF
TGTGCCAGTAGAAAAGGGACAGCCCTTAACTATGGCTACACCTTC
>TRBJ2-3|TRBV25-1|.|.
CASSDTQTGPDTQYF
TGTGCCAGCAGTGATACACAGACAGGCCCAGATACGCAGTATTTT
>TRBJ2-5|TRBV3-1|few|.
CASSQVGLYGAPTTRAQYF
TGTGCCAGCAGCCAAGTTGGATTGTACGGGGCCCCAACCACAAGGGCCCAGTACTTC
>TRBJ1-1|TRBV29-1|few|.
CSVDRRGQAFF
TGCAGCGTTGATAGGCGGGGGCAAGCTTTCTTT
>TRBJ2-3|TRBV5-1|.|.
CASGRKDRQDTQYF
TGCGCCAGCGGCCGAAAAGACAGGCAAGATACGCAGTATTTT
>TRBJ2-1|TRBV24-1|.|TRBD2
CATSKKREGQSYNEQFF
TGTGCCACCAGTAAAAAGCGGGAGGGACAGTCCTACAATGAGCAGTTCTTC
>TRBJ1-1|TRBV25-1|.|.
CASSESDLRAFF
TGTGCCAGCAGTGAATCGGACCTGAGGGCTTTCTTT
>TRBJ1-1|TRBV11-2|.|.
CASMVPGAFF
TGTGCCAGCATGGTACCGGGAGCTTTCTTT
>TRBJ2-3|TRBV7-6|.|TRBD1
CASSWVAGGVDTHYF
TGTGCCAGCAGCTGGGTGGCAGGGGGCGTAGATACGCACTATTTT
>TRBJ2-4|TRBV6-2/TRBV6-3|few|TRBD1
CASSLNRGTRLAKNIQYF
TGTGCCAGCAGCCTAAACAGGGGGACCAGACTAGCCAAAAACATTCAGTACTTC
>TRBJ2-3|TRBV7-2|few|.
CASSLARDSDTQYF
TGTGCCAGCAGCTTAGCCCGGGACTCAGATACGCAGTATTTT
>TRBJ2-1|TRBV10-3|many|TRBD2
CAISSGTTPSGEQFF
TGTGCCATCAGTTCCGGGACTACACCCAGTGGCGAGCAGTTCTTC
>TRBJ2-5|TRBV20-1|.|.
CSASAPASYNEQYF
TGCAGTGCTTCCGCGCCCGCCTCTTACAATGAGCAGTACTTC
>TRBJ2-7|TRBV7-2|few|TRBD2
CASSLDAGTSAYEQYF
TGTGCCAGCAGCTTAGACGCCGGGACTAGCGCCTACGAGCAGTACTTC
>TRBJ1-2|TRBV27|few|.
CASSLSGRGDGYTF
TGTGCCAGCAGTTTATCCGGGCGGGGGGATGGCTACACCTTC
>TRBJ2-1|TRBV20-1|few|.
CSASLRDFSYNEQFF
TGCAGTGCTAGCCTCAGGGACTTCTCCTACAATGAGCAGTTCTTC
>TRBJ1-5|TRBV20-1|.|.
CSARIRFPSNQPQHF
TGCAGTGCGCGAATCAGGTTTCCTAGCAATCAGCCCCAGCATTTT
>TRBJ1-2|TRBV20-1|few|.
CSARPVDGYTF
TGCAGTGCTAGACCGGTGGATGGCTACACCTTC
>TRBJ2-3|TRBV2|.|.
CASSAGQFTDTQYF
TGTGCCAGCAGTGCGGGACAATTCACAGATACGCAGTATTTT
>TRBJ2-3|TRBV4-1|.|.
CASSHPWPLRGDTQYF
TGCGCCAGCAGCCACCCCTGGCCCCTCCGGGGAGATACGCAGTATTTT